These 16 T cell receptor beta chains originate from one sample sequenced in a study of cytomegalovirus exposure and HLA in healthy donors. Primers included in the PCR were 60 Vbeta and 13 Jbeta primers. The table came from immunoSEQ multiplex PCR; TCRdb's copy has only in-frame clones and leaves some out. The table records some 150,000 clones, 70% to 90% of them present only once. The sequenced sample consisted of PBMCs. These receptor sequences come from a woman younger than 30 in good health and CMV-seronegative.

The gene calls are TRBV7-3 and TRBJ2-6; D unresolved. CDR3 size: 16 residues. From germline, CDR1 is SGHTA and CDR2 FQGTGA. Trimming took off 6 bases at V and 0 bases at J, with 12 bases between the two ends. The CDR3 protein is CASSALLSSGANVLTF. In DNA form, the CDR3 reads TGTGCCAGCAGTGCACTCTTAAGCTCTGGGGCCAACGTCCTGACTTTC. The variable domain in full, with the rest retrieved from reference TRBV7-3 and TRBJ2-6, is GAGVSQTPSNKVTEKGKYVELRCDPISGHTALYWYRQSLGQGPEFLIYFQGTGAADDSGLPNDRFFAVRPEGSVSTLKIQRTERGDSAVYLCASSALLSSGANVLTFGAGSRLTVL.

J is TRBJ2-2 and V is TRBV27, with D maybe TRBD2 (6 bases). The germline V and J ends were trimmed by 5 bases and 5 bases, with 12 bases remaining between them. Germline V gene sequence: CDR1 MNHEY, CDR2 SMNVEV (reference sequence). The CDR3 has 14 residues. The DNA of the CDR3 is TGTGCCAGCAGTCCGGCCCGGGGGACCGGGGAGCTGTTTTTT. Amino acid sequence: CASSPARGTGELFF.

This chain joins TRBV4-3 and TRBJ1-6; 7 bases align to TRBD1. Germline CDR1 LGHNA, CDR2 YSLEER. This CDR3 has 16 amino acids. V lost 3 bases and J lost 3; bases outside the gene matches: 5. CDR3 DNA: TGCGCCAGCAGCCAGACGACAGGGAACTATAATTCACCCCTCCACTTT. Its protein product is CASSQTTGNYNSPLHF.

The chain uses TRBV6-1 and TRBJ2-5; TRBD1 agrees at 7 bases. The V gene end was trimmed by 0 bases and the J gene end by 5 bases; junction bases not matched to a gene: 12. The CDR3 is 17 amino acids. CDR1 and CDR2 (germline): MNHNS, SASEGT. Here the CDR3 DNA reads TGTGCCAGCAGTGAAGCAGGGGGCCTGTATTCAGCGGAGACCCAGTACTTC. This translates into CASSEAGGLYSAETQYF.

J is TRBJ2-3 and V is TRBV28; the match to TRBD1 covers 10 bases. This CDR3 is 17 amino acids long. The trim removed 4 bases at V and 1 base at J, leaving 8 bases unmatched. Germline loops: CDR1 MDHEN, CDR2 SYDVKM. The CDR3 DNA sequence: TGTGCCAGCAGTTCGGGACAGGGGAGGGTTGGCACAGATACGCAGTATTTT. Protein: CASSSGQGRVGTDTQYF.

DNA for the CDR3: TGTGCCAGCAGTTTGATTGGACTAGCGTTACGAGGGCAGTACTTC. Translation gives CASSLIGLALRGQYF. This rearrangement joins TRBV28 to TRBJ2-7; 9 bases match TRBD2. The V gene end was trimmed by 3 bases and the J gene end by 9 bases; junction bases not matched to a gene: 12. The CDR3 has 15 amino acids. CDR1 and CDR2 from the germline V gene are MDHEN and SYDVKM.

This chain links TRBV5-1 with TRBJ1-2; D possibly corresponds to TRBD1 (6 bases). Germline-derived CDR1 and CDR2 are SGHRS and YFSETQ. The CDR3 covers 15 residues. With 4 bases removed from V and 8 bases from J, the gap between germline ends came to 21 bases. CDR3 nucleotides: TGCGCCAGCAGCGGTGCGGTGGGGGCAGGGAAAGGCTACACCTTC. Its protein product is CASSGAVGAGKGYTF.

V gene TRBV6-5 combines with J gene TRBJ1-2, with D perhaps matching TRBD1 (5 bases). Trimming cost V 6 bases and J 5 bases, with 7 bases left between them. The CDR3 length is 11 residues. Germline V CDR1 and CDR2: MNHEY, SVGAGI. The chain's CDR3 is CASRSGYGYTF. The CDR3, as DNA: TGTGCCAGCAGGTCAGGGTATGGCTACACCTTC.

The gene calls are TRBV7-2 and TRBJ2-1, with TRBD2 matching 7 bases. The CDR3 length is 14 residues. V shed 3 bases, J shed 9 bases, and the junction held 8 bases outside the gene matches. Per germline, CDR1 SGHTA and CDR2 FQGNSA. The chain's CDR3 is CASSFSRGGPEQFF. DNA for the CDR3: TGTGCCAGCAGCTTCAGTCGGGGAGGGCCTGAGCAGTTCTTC.

The chain couples TRBV4-3 to TRBJ1-2; no clear D. V was cut by 0 bases and J by 0 bases, with 8 bases left in between. The CDR3 loop spans 15 amino acids. In germline, CDR1 is LGHNA, CDR2 YSLEER. The CDR3 is CASSQDIQSNYGYTF. The CDR3 nucleotides are TGCGCCAGCAGCCAAGATATACAGTCTAACTATGGCTACACCTTC.

V is TRBV7-9 and J is TRBJ2-1; 10 nucleotides agree with TRBD2. The V gene end was trimmed by 7 bases and the J gene end by 2 bases; junction bases not matched to a gene: 8. Germline-derived CDR1 and CDR2 are SEHNR and FQNEAQ (reference sequence). The CDR3 has 16 amino acids. CDR3 coding DNA: TGTGCCAGCATCAAAAGGCTAGCGGGGGCCTACAATGAGCAGTTCTTC. It translates to CASIKRLAGAYNEQFF.

This chain uses TRBV11-2 with TRBJ2-7; tentatively, D is TRBD1 (6 bases). The germline CDR1 and CDR2 sequences are SGHAT and FQNNGV. Trimming left V 6 bases short and J 4 bases short, with 19 bases between. CDR3 size: 15 residues. CDR3 residues: CASRTNIGQFYEQYF. CDR3 DNA sequence: TGTGCCAGCAGGACCAATATAGGACAGTTTTACGAGCAGTACTTC.

The genes are TRBV19 and TRBJ1-5; 9 bases line up with TRBD1. The ends lost 3 bases at V and 9 bases at J; junction bases unmatched: 6. The CDR3 has 14 amino acids. In germline, CDR1 is LNHDA, CDR2 SQIVND (reference sequence). The CDR3 DNA reads TGTGCCAGTAGTATCCGGGACAGGGAAATGCCCCAGCATTTT. Residues: CASSIRDREMPQHF. Filled out from reference TRBV19 and TRBJ1-5, the complete variable domain reads DGGITQSPKYLFRKEGQNVTLSCEQNLNHDAMYWYRQDPGQGLRLIYYSQIVNDFQKGDIAEGYSVSREKKESFPLTVTSAQKNPTAFYLCASSIRDREMPQHFGDGTRLSIL.

The chain combines TRBV11-3 with TRBJ2-3; tentatively, D is TRBD2 (6 bases). Germline CDR1 SGHNT, CDR2 YENEEA. The V end was cut by 1 base, the J end by 1 base, with 15 bases between. This CDR3 is 17 amino acids long. The DNA of the CDR3 is TGTGCCAGCAGCTTAGGTCTGGTAGCGGAGGGCACAGATACGCAGTATTTT. Protein product: CASSLGLVAEGTDTQYF.

The chain recombines TRBV28 with TRBJ2-3, with a tentative D call TRBD2 (6 bases). V was cut by 5 bases and J by 1 base, with 19 bases left in between. The CDR3 spans 17 residues. From germline, CDR1 is MDHEN and CDR2 SYDVKM. The CDR3 coding sequence is TGTGCCAGCAGTAAACCGGGACTCCTAGGAGGCACAGATACGCAGTATTTT. Translated, it gives CASSKPGLLGGTDTQYF.

To note about this clone: At one of its ends the junction is not consistent with the germline gene, which may arise from a read error. The V and J genes are TRBV7-2 and TRBJ1-5, with TRBD1 identical over 9 bases. Germline values: CDR1 SGHTA, CDR2 FQGNSA. This CDR3 contains 14 residues. CDR3 sequence: CASSTTGGKQPQHF. DNA for the CDR3: TGTGCCAGCAGCACAACAGGGGGCAAACAGCCCCAGCATTTT.